The sequence of this T cell receptor (beta chain) was determined in a study of shared clonotypes between healthy human individuals. Overall study: The study drew on a couple of women and a few men aged 18 to 49 as donors.

The repertoire was sequenced with immunoSEQ multiplex PCR; TCRdb's copy has only in-frame clones and lacks some. The table records about 2.2 million clones, 90% to 95% of them present only once. This CDR3 region has 13 residues. The germline V gene encodes CDR1 SNHLY and CDR2 FYNNEI. V trimming: 4 bases; J trimming: 7 bases; junction bases outside the gene matches: 0. Terminally differentiated effector memory CD45RA+ cells were excluded from the naive CD8 cells, which were CD45RO-negative and positively selected for CCR7. This clone has only one observation. Its cognate antigen is unknown. Study-level results: Donor clonotype sharing was expected to depend on sequencing depth.

This receptor was identified in a man between 18 and 29 years old in good health. Some clones in this sample may be carry-over from other donors' samples. Specimen: naive CD8+ T cells from PBMCs. This chain joins TRBV2 and TRBJ2-4, with 11 positions matching TRBD1. CDR3 protein: CASSGDRGNIQYF. The CDR3 coding sequence is TGTGCCAGCAGTGGGGACAGGGGGAACATTCAGTACTTC.